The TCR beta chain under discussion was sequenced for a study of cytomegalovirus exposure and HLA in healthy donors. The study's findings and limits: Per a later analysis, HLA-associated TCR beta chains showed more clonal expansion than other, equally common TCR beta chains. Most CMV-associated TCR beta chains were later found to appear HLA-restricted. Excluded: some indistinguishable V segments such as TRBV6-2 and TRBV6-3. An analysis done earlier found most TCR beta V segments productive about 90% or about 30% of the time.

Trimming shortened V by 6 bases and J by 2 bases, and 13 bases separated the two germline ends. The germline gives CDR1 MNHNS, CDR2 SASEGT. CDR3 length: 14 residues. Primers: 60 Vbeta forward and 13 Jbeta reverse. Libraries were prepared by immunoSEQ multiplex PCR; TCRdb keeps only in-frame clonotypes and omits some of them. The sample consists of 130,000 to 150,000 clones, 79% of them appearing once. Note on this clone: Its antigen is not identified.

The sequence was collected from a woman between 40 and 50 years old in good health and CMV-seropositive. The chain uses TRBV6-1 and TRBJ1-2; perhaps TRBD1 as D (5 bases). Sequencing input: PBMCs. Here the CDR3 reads CASRTITGNYGYTF. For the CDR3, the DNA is TGTGCCAGCAGGACCATAACAGGCAACTATGGCTACACCTTC.